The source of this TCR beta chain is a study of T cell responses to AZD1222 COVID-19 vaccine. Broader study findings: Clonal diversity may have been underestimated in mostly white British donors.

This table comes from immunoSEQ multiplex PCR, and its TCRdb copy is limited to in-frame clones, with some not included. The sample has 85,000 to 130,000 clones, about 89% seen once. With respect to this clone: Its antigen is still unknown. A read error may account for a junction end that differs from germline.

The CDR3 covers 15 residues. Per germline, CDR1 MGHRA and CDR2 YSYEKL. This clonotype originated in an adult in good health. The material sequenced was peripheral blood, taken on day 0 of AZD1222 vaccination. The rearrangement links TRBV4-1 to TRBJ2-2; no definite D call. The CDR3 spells CASTQGRLNTGELFF. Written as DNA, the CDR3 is TGCGCCAGCACCCAAGGCAGGTTGAACACCGGGGAGCTGTTTTTT.